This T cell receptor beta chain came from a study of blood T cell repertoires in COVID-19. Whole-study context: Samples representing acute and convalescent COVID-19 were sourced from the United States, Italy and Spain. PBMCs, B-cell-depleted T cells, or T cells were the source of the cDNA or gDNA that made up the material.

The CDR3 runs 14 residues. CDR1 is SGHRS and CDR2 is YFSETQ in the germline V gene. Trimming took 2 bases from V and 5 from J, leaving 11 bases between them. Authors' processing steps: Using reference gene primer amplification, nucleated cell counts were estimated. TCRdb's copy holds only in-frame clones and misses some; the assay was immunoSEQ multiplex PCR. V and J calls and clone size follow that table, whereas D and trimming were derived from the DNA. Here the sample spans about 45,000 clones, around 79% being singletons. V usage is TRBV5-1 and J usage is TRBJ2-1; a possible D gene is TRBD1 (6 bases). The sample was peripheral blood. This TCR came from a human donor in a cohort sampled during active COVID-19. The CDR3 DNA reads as TGCGCCAGCAGCTTACCGACAGGAAACAATGAGCAGTTCTTC. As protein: CASSLPTGNNEQFF.